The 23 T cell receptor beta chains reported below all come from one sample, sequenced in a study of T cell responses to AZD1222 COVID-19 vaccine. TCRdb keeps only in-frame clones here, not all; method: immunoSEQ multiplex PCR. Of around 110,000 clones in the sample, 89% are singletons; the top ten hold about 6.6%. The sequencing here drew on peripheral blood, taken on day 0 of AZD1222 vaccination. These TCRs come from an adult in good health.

The CDR3 coding sequence is TGTGCCAGCAGCGTAGATGTTACGAATGAGCAGTTCTTC. Amino acids: CASSVDVTNEQFF. V gene TRBV9 combines with J gene TRBJ2-1; D gene uncertain. The V gene lost 0 bases and the J gene lost 7 bases, with 8 bases spanning the gap. CDR3 length: 13 residues. The germline CDR1 and CDR2 sequences are SGDLS and YYNGEE. The complete variable domain, with remaining parts taken from reference TRBV9 and TRBJ2-1, reads DSGVTQTPKHLITATGQRVTLRCSPRSGDLSVYWYQQSLDQGLQFLIQYYNGEERAKGNILERFSAQQFPDLHSELNLSSLELGDSALYFCASSVDVTNEQFFGPGTRLTVL.

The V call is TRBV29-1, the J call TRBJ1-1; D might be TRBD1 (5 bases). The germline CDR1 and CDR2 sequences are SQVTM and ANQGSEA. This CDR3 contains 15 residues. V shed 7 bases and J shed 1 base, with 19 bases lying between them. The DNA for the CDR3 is TGCAGCGCTGGGGGATCTGGACTCCCGAACACTGAAGCTTTCTTT. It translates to CSAGGSGLPNTEAFF.

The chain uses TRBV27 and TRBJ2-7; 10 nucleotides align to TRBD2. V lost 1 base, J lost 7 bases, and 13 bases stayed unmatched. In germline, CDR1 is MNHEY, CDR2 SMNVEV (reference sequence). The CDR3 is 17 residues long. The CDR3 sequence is CASSLLGLGKAGGEQYF. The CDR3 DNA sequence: TGTGCCAGCAGTTTATTGGGGCTCGGGAAAGCGGGGGGGGAGCAGTACTTC.

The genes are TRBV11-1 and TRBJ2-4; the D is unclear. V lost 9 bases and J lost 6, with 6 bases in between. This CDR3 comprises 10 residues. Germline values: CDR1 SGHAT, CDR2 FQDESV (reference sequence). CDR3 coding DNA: TGTGCCAGGGAAAGAAACATTCAGTACTTC. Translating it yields CARERNIQYF. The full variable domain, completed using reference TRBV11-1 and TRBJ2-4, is EAEVAQSPRYKITEKSQAVAFWCDPISGHATLYWYRQILGQGPELLVQFQDESVVDDSQLPKDRFSAERLKGVDSTLKIQPAELGDSAMYLCARERNIQYFGAGTRLSVL.

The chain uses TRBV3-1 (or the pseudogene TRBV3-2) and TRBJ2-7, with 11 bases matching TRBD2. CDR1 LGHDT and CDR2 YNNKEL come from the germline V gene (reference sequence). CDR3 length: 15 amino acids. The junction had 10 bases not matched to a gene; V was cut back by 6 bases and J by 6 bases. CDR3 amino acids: CASSERLAGSREQYF. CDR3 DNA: TGTGCCAGCAGTGAGAGACTAGCGGGATCCCGCGAGCAGTACTTC.

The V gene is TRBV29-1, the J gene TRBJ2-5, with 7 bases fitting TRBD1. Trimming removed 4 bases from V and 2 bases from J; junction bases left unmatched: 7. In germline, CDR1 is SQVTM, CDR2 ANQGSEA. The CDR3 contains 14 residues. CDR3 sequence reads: CSVGQGVEQETQYF. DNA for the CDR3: TGCAGCGTTGGACAGGGAGTCGAGCAAGAGACCCAGTACTTC.

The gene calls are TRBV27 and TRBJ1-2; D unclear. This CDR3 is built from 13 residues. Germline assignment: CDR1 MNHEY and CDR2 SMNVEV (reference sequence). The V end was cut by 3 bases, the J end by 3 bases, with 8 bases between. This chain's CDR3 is CASSLYGDYGYTF. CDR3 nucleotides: TGTGCCAGCAGTTTGTATGGTGACTATGGCTACACCTTC.

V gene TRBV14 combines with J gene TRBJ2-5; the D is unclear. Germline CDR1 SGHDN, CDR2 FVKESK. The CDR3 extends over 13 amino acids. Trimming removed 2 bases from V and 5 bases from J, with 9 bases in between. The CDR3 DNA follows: TGTGCCAGCAGCCAACAGGTACTCGAGACCCAGTACTTC. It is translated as CASSQQVLETQYF.

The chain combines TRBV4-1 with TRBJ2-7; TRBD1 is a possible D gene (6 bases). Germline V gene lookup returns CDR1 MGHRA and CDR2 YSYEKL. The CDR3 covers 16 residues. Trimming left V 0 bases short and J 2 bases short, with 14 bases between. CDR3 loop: CASSQDWGTLTYEQYF. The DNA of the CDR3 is TGCGCCAGCAGCCAAGATTGGGGGACATTAACCTACGAGCAGTACTTC.

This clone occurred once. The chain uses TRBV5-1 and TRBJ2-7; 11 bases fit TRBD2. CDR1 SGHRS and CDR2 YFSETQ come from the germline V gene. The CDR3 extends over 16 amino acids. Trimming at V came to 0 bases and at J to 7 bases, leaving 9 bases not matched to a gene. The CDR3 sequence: CASSLAVLAGVEEQYF. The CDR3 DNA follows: TGCGCCAGCAGCTTGGCAGTACTAGCGGGAGTTGAAGAGCAGTACTTC.

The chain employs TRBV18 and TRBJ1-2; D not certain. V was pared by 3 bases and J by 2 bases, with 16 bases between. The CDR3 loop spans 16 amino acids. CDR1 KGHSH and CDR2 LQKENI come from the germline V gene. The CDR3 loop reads CASSPREEGGNYGYTF. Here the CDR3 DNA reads TGTGCCAGCTCACCTCGTGAGGAGGGAGGGAACTATGGCTACACCTTC.

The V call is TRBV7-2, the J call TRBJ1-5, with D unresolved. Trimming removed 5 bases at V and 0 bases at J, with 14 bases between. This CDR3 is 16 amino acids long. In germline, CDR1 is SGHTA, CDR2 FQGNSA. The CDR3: CASSGSGPSSNQPQHF. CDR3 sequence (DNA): TGTGCCAGCAGCGGAAGTGGTCCTAGTAGCAATCAGCCCCAGCATTTT.

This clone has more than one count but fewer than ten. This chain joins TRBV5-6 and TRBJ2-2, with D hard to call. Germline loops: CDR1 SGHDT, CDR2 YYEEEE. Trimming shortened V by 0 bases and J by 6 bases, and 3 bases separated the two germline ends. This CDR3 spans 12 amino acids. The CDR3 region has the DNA TGTGCCAGCAGCTTGGCCCCCGGGGAGCTGTTTTTT. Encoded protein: CASSLAPGELFF.

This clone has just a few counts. CDR3 loop: CASSSVSVEAYF. As DNA, the CDR3 is TGTGCCAGCAGTTCCGTCTCTGTGGAAGCATACTTC. The genes are TRBV6-2 or TRBV6-3 and TRBJ2-5; no firm D call. Germline V gene sequence: CDR1 MNHEY, CDR2 SVGEGT. V lost 4 bases to trimming and J lost 14 bases, with 17 bases between them. The CDR3 has 12 residues.

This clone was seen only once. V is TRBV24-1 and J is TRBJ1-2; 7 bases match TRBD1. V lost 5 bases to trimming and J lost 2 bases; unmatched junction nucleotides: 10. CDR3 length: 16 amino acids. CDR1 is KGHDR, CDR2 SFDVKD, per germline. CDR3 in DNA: TGTGCCACCAGTGGCCCAGGGGGGGACCCGAACTATGGCTACACCTTC. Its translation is CATSGPGGDPNYGYTF.

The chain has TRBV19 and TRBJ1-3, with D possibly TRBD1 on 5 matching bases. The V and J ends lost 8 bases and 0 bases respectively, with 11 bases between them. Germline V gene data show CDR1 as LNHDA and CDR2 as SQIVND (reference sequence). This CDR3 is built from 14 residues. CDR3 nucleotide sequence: TGTGCCAGTTTGTGGACAAGCTCTGGAAACACCATATATTTT. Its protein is CASLWTSSGNTIYF.

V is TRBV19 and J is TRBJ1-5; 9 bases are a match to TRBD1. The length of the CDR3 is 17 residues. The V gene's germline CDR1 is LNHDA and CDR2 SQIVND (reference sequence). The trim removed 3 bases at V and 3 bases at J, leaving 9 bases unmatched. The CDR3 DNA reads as TGTGCCAGTAGTATTGCCCTACAGGGGGCGAACAATCAGCCCCAGCATTTT. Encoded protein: CASSIALQGANNQPQHF.

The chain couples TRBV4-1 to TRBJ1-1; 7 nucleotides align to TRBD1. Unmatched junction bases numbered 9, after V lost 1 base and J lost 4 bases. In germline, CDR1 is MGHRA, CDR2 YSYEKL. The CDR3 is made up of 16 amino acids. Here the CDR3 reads CASSQGQGGVGTEAFF. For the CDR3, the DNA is TGCGCCAGCAGCCAAGGACAGGGAGGAGTAGGCACTGAAGCTTTCTTT.

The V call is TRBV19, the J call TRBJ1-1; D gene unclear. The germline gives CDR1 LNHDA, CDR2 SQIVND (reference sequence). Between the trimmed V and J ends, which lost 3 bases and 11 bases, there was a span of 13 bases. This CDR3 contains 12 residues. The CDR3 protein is CASSMKPEAAFF. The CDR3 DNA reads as TGTGCCAGTAGTATGAAGCCGGAAGCGGCTTTCTTT. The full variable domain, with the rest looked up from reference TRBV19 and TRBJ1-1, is DGGITQSPKYLFRKEGQNVTLSCEQNLNHDAMYWYRQDPGQGLRLIYYSQIVNDFQKGDIAEGYSVSREKKESFPLTVTSAQKNPTAFYLCASSMKPEAAFFGQGTRLTVV.

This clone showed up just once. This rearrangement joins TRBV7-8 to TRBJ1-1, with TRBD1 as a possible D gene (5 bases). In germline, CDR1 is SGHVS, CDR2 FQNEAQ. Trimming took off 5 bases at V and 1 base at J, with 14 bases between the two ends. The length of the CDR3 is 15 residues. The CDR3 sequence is CASSPRLGTNTEAFF. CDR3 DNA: TGTGCCAGCAGCCCTCGTTTAGGGACGAACACTGAAGCTTTCTTT.

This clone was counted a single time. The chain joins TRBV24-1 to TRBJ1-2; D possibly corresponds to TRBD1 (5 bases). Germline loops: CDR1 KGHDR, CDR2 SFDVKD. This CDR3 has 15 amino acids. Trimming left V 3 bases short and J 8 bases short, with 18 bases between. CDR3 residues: CATSDPTAGRGGYTF. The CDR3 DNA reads TGTGCCACCAGTGATCCCACGGCGGGACGAGGGGGCTACACCTTC.

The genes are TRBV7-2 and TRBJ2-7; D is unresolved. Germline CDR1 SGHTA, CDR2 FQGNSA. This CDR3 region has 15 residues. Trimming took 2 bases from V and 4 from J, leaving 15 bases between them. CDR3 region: CASSLTRSGLYEQYF. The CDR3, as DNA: TGTGCCAGCAGCTTAACCCGCTCCGGCCTATACGAGCAGTACTTC.

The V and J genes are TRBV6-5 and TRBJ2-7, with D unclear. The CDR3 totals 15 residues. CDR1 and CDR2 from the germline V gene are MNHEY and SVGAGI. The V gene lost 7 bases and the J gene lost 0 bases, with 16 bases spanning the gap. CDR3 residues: CASKSERSNSYEQYF. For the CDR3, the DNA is TGTGCCAGCAAAAGCGAAAGGTCGAACTCCTACGAGCAGTACTTC.